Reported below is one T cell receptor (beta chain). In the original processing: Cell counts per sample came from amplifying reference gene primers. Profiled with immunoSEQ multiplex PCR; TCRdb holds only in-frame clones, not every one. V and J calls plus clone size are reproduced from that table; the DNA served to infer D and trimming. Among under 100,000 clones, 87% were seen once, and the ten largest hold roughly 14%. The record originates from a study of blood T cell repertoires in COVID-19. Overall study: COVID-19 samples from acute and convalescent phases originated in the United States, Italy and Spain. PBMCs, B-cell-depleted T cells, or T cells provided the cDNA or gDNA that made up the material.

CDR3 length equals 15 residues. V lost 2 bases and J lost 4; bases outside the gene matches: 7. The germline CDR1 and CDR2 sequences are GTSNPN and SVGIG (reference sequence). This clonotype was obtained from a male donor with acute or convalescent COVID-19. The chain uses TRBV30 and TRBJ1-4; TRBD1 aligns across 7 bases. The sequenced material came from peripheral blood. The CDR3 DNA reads TGTGCCTGGAGTCAACGGGGACAGCGTAATGAAAAACTGTTTTTT. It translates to CAWSQRGQRNEKLFF.